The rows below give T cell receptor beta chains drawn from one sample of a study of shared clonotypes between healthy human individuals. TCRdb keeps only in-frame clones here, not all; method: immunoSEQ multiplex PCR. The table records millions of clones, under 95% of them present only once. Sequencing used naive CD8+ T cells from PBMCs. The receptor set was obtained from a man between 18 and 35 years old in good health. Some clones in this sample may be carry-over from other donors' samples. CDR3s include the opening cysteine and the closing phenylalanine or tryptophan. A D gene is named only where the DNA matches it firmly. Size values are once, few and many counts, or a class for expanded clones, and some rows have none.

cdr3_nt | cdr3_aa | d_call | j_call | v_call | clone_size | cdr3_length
TGTGCCAGCTCACTCGGGACGCAAGTCCTAAACACTGAAGCTTTCTTT | CASSLGTQVLNTEAFF | - | TRBJ1-1 | TRBV27 | - | 16
TGTGCCAGCAGTGAAGTGGTAGCGGGAGGGCCGGTCTCCTACGAGCAGTACTTC | CASSEVVAGGPVSYEQYF | TRBD2 | TRBJ2-7 | TRBV6-1 | - | 18
TGTGCCACCAGCAGAGATCCTGCGGGAGCTTCCGAGCAGTACTTC | CATSRDPAGASEQYF | TRBD2 | TRBJ2-7 | TRBV15 | - | 15
TGTGCCAGCAGTTCCAACCGACTTCAGGGTAATAGCAATCAGCCCCAGCATTTT | CASSSNRLQGNSNQPQHF | - | TRBJ1-5 | TRBV27 | - | 18
TGTGCCAGCAGCTTTCTAAATCAGCCCCAGCATTTT | CASSFLNQPQHF | - | TRBJ1-5 | TRBV7-9 | few | 12
TGTGCCAGTAGTATAATGGAATGGACAGGGGCGGCTGAAGCTTTCTTT | CASSIMEWTGAAEAFF | TRBD1 | TRBJ1-1 | TRBV19 | - | 16
TGTGCCAGCAGTCTACTAGCGGGAGAGCAGGAGACCCAGTACTTC | CASSLLAGEQETQYF | TRBD2 | TRBJ2-5 | TRBV11-1 | - | 15
TGTGCCAGCAGCCCCTTTCCCAGGGGGTTGAGGCCTGAAGCTTTCTTT | CASSPFPRGLRPEAFF | TRBD1 | TRBJ1-1 | TRBV11-2 | - | 16
TGTGCCAGCAGCTTCAGTCGGGGGGGCGACACTGAAGCTTTCTTT | CASSFSRGGDTEAFF | - | TRBJ1-1 | TRBV11-2 | - | 15
TGTGCCAGCAGCTTGGGTCCGAACAAGGCCAATCAGCCCCAGCATTTT | CASSLGPNKANQPQHF | - | TRBJ1-5 | TRBV5-5 | - | 16
TGTGCCAGCAGTTTGAGCGGGACCGAAAAACTGTTTTTT | CASSLSGTEKLFF | - | TRBJ1-4 | TRBV28 | - | 13
TGTGCCAGCAGCGTAGGGGGCCTGAGCTCCTACAATGAGCAGTTCTTC | CASSVGGLSSYNEQFF | - | TRBJ2-1 | TRBV9 | - | 16
TGTGCCAGCAGCCCGGGACTTTGGGGGCAAGAGACCCAGTACTTC | CASSPGLWGQETQYF | - | TRBJ2-5 | TRBV27 | - | 15
TGTGCCAGCAGTCCCACAACGCTAGGGGACAATGAGCAGTTCTTC | CASSPTTLGDNEQFF | - | TRBJ2-1 | TRBV27 | - | 15
TGTGCCATCAGTGAGTCGAGCTTGCTTCCCCTCTACGAGCAGTACTTC | CAISESSLLPLYEQYF | - | TRBJ2-7 | TRBV10-3 | - | 16
TGTGCCAGCAGTGATCTAGCGGGTGAGCGGTTGGATACGCAGTATTTT | CASSDLAGERLDTQYF | TRBD2 | TRBJ2-3 | TRBV6-1 | - | 16
TGTGCCAGCAGCCCCAGGGGGGAGACCCAGTACTTC | CASSPRGETQYF | TRBD1 | TRBJ2-5 | TRBV25-1 | - | 12
TGTGCCAGCAGCCACAGCCTGCGCACCGGGGAGCTGTTTTTT | CASSHSLRTGELFF | - | TRBJ2-2 | TRBV7-9 | once | 14
TGTGCCAGCAGTTACTCAAAGCGGGAGGCCTCCTACGAGCAGTACTTC | CASSYSKREASYEQYF | TRBD2 | TRBJ2-7 | TRBV6-5 | - | 16
TGTGCCAGTAGTAATTTCCCACAGCCCCAGCATTTT | CASSNFPQPQHF | - | TRBJ1-5 | TRBV19 | - | 12
TGTGCCAGCAGCTGGACTAGCGGTCCGTCCTACGAGCAGTACTTC | CASSWTSGPSYEQYF | TRBD2 | TRBJ2-7 | TRBV7-2 | - | 15
TGTGCCAGCAGTTACTCGCTAGCGGGAGCCGGGGAGCTGTTTTTT | CASSYSLAGAGELFF | TRBD2 | TRBJ2-2 | TRBV6-5 | - | 15
TGTGCCAGCAGCTTAGTGTTATGGGCTAACTATGGCTACACCTTC | CASSLVLWANYGYTF | - | TRBJ1-2 | TRBV11-2 | once | 15
TGTGCCAGCAGTTTCTCGGCAGGGGAGGTGGCCGATACGCAGTATTTT | CASSFSAGEVADTQYF | - | TRBJ2-3 | TRBV27 | - | 16
TGTGCCAGCACTCCTGCCGGCTACTCCACCGGGGAGCTGTTTTTT | CASTPAGYSTGELFF | - | TRBJ2-2 | TRBV11-2 | - | 15
TGTGCCAGCAGTGACTATACCGCCTACGAGCAGTACTTC | CASSDYTAYEQYF | - | TRBJ2-7 | TRBV6-6 | - | 13
TGCGCCAGCAGCTTCGGCTACGAGCAGTACTTC | CASSFGYEQYF | - | TRBJ2-7 | TRBV5-1 | - | 11
TGTGCCTGGAGTGTTTCCGGGCCGAACACTGAAGCTTTCTTT | CAWSVSGPNTEAFF | - | TRBJ1-1 | TRBV30 | - | 14
TGCGCCAGCAGCTTGGTGTTTGCTAGCGGGATGGGGAATGAGCAGTTCTTC | CASSLVFASGMGNEQFF | TRBD2 | TRBJ2-1 | TRBV5-1 | - | 17
TGTGCCAGCAGCCAGCGACTAGCGGGAGAGGGTTTGGACACCGGGGAGCTGTTTTTT | CASSQRLAGEGLDTGELFF | TRBD2 | TRBJ2-2 | TRBV4-2 | - | 19
TGTGCCTGCTCCTACTCCTACAATGAGCAGTTCTTC | CACSYSYNEQFF | - | TRBJ2-1 | TRBV30 | - | 12
TGTGCCAGCAGCTTAGCCGTCGGACTAGCGGGAGGGGGCAGGGGCGAGCAGTACTTC | CASSLAVGLAGGGRGEQYF | TRBD2 | TRBJ2-7 | TRBV7-2 | - | 19
TGTGCCAGCAGCTTGGCAGATCCTCGTCCTCATGGCTACACCTTC | CASSLADPRPHGYTF | - | TRBJ1-2 | TRBV7-9 | once | 15
TGTGCCAGCAGCCCCCCGGGAGGGAGCCTTGGTACGCAGTATTTT | CASSPPGGSLGTQYF | TRBD2 | TRBJ2-3 | TRBV7-3 | - | 15
TGTGCCAGGCACCATAACCCGGACAGTTCCTACGAGCAGTACTTC | CARHHNPDSSYEQYF | - | TRBJ2-7 | TRBV19 | - | 15
TGTGCCAGCAGAGCTAGCGGGAGTGATGAGCAGTACTTC | CASRASGSDEQYF | TRBD2 | TRBJ2-7 | TRBV28 | - | 13
TGTGCCAGCAGTCACCAGGACAGCGGGAGTACAGATACGCAGTATTTT | CASSHQDSGSTDTQYF | TRBD2 | TRBJ2-3 | TRBV5-6 | - | 16
TGTGCCATCAGTTCTATATCACCTAAAAGGGAGGGCTACACCTTC | CAISSISPKREGYTF | - | TRBJ1-2 | TRBV10-3 | - | 15
TGTGCCAGCAGCCCCGCAGGGCTAGGTCAGCCCCAGCATTTT | CASSPAGLGQPQHF | - | TRBJ1-5 | TRBV14 | - | 14
TGTGCCAGCGGGCAGGCCTACAATGAGCAGTTCTTC | CASGQAYNEQFF | - | TRBJ2-1 | TRBV9 | - | 12
TGTGCCAGCAGCGGAACTACGAGGATTATAGGGGGCGAGCAGTTCTTC | CASSGTTRIIGGEQFF | TRBD1 | TRBJ2-1 | TRBV2 | - | 16
TGTGCCACCAGCAGAGCGGCGACCTTCAGGGGATGGGGCGAAAAACTGTTTTTT | CATSRAATFRGWGEKLFF | - | TRBJ1-4 | TRBV15 | - | 18
TGTGCCGCATCAGACTACACTGAAGCTTTCTTT | CAASDYTEAFF | - | TRBJ1-1 | TRBV19 | few | 11
TGTGCCAGCAGCGTAGATGTGGGAGGCTTTACAGATACGCAGTATTTT | CASSVDVGGFTDTQYF | - | TRBJ2-3 | TRBV9 | - | 16
TGTGCCTGGAGTCGTGGGCTAGCGGGATCTTTCAGCACCGGGGAGCTGTTTTTT | CAWSRGLAGSFSTGELFF | TRBD2 | TRBJ2-2 | TRBV30 | - | 18